The next 24 T cell receptor beta chains were all read from a single sample in a study of response to subunit inactivated influenza vaccine. TCRdb ran MiXCR on the RT-PCR reads and lists one entry per CDR3 protein. The sample has roughly 710,000 distinct CDR3 sequences, 12% to 15% seen once. This material consisted of PBMCs from blood, taken around two weeks before vaccination. The origin of the receptors is a man aged 50 to 60 who received an inactivated influenza vaccine.

The V call is TRBV6-2 or TRBV6-3, the J call TRBJ2-1, with 13 bases fitting TRBD2. There are 19 residues in the CDR3. Trimming removed 6 bases from V and 0 bases from J; junction bases left unmatched: 11. Looked up from germline, CDR1 is MNHEY and CDR2 is SVGEGT. CDR3 sequence reads: CASSGSGTSGAFSYNEQFF. For the CDR3, the DNA is TGTGCCAGCAGCGGATCCGGGACTAGCGGGGCCTTCTCCTACAATGAGCAGTTCTTC.

The chain is built from TRBV15 and TRBJ2-5; 7 nucleotides agree with TRBD1. The V segment lost 1 base and the J segment 5 bases; nucleotides outside the gene matches: 4. The CDR3 covers 14 residues. Germline V gene sequence: CDR1 LNHNV, CDR2 YYDKDF (reference sequence). CDR3 nucleotide sequence: TGTGCCACCAGCAGAGCAGGGGGTTGGGAGACCCAGTACTTC. This sequence encodes CATSRAGGWETQYF.

V and J are TRBV20-1 and TRBJ2-3; tentative D call: TRBD2 (6 bases). The CDR3 has 12 residues. Germline lookup yields CDR1 DFQATT and CDR2 SNEGSKA (reference sequence). Trimming left V 5 bases short and J 7 bases short, with 13 bases between. The CDR3 coding sequence is TGCAGTGCTGGGAGGATATCACATACGCAGTATTTT. It translates to CSAGRISHTQYF.

The rearrangement links TRBV18 to TRBJ2-2, with D perhaps assigned TRBD1 or TRBD2 (6 bases each). From germline, CDR1 is KGHSH and CDR2 LQKENI. Trimming took 2 bases from V and 2 from J, leaving 9 bases between them. There are 15 residues in the CDR3. Here the CDR3 reads CASSPGGTNTGELFF. In DNA, the CDR3 is TGTGCCAGCTCACCAGGAGGGACAAACACCGGGGAGCTGTTTTTT. The full variable domain, with the rest looked up from reference TRBV18 and TRBJ2-2, is NAGVMQNPRHLVRRRGQEARLRCSPMKGHSHVYWYRQLPEEGLKFMVYLQKENIIDESGMPKERFSAEFPKEGPSILRIQQVVRGDSAAYFCASSPGGTNTGELFFGEGSRLTVL.

The chain carries TRBV12-3 or TRBV12-4 and TRBJ1-1, with D uncertain. The germline V and J ends were trimmed by 3 bases and 5 bases, with 7 bases remaining between them. This CDR3 contains 12 residues. The CDR3 loop is CASSFPWTEAFF. CDR3 DNA sequence: TGTGCCAGCAGTTTCCCGTGGACTGAAGCTTTCTTT.

The chain recombines TRBV24-1 with TRBJ2-1; D remains ambiguous. Trimming cost V 5 bases and J 8 bases, with 6 bases left between them. The CDR3 sequence is 11 residues long. The germline CDR1 and CDR2 sequences are KGHDR and SFDVKD. The CDR3 loop reads CATSALHEQFF. The CDR3 DNA follows: TGTGCCACCAGTGCCCTCCATGAGCAGTTCTTC.

The chain links TRBV3-1 to TRBJ2-6; D is possibly TRBD1 or TRBD2 (5 bases each). Per germline, CDR1 LGHDT and CDR2 YNNKEL (reference sequence). V lost 3 bases, J lost 4 bases, and 13 bases lay in between. This CDR3 is 16 amino acids long. The CDR3 region is CASSQGVSSGANVLTF. In DNA, the CDR3 is TGTGCCAGCAGCCAGGGGGTATCGTCCGGGGCCAACGTCCTGACTTTC.

This chain joins TRBV7-2 and TRBJ2-1; 7 bases align to TRBD2. The J segment lost 6 bases and the V segment lost 5 bases, leaving 10 bases of the junction unmatched. This CDR3 has 15 residues. Germline CDR1 SGHTA, CDR2 FQGNSA. Here the CDR3 DNA reads TGTGCCAGCAGCCGGGGTTGGGAGGGATCCAATGAGCAGTTCTTC. Residues: CASSRGWEGSNEQFF. The full variable domain, in which reference TRBV7-2 and TRBJ2-1 provide the parts outside the CDR3, is GAGVSQSPSNKVTEKGKDVELRCDPISGHTALYWYRQSLGQGLEFLIYFQGNSAPDKSGLPSDRFSAERTGGSVSTLTIQRTQQEDSAVYLCASSRGWEGSNEQFFGPGTRLTVL.

This clonotype was seen repeatedly, ten times or more. DNA for the CDR3: TGCGCCAGCAGCGCGGGGACTAGCACAGATACGCAGTATTTT. Translated: CASSAGTSTDTQYF. V and J are TRBV5-1 and TRBJ2-3, with D possibly matching TRBD2 (6 bases). The ends were cut back, 4 bases at V and 0 bases at J, with 9 bases in the middle. Germline V gene lookup returns CDR1 SGHRS and CDR2 YFSETQ. The CDR3 is 14 amino acids.

V gene TRBV6-2 or TRBV6-3 combines with J gene TRBJ2-2, with D perhaps matching TRBD1 (6 bases). Germline CDR1 and CDR2: MNHEY and SVGEGT. The V end was cut by 7 bases, the J end by 1 base, with 10 bases between. CDR3 size: 14 residues. This CDR3 reads CASNWGRNTGELFF. DNA of the CDR3: TGTGCCAGCAATTGGGGGCGGAACACCGGGGAGCTGTTTTTT.

This chain connects TRBV29-1 to TRBJ2-1; TRBD2 agrees at 13 bases. V lost 3 bases, J lost 5 bases, and 10 bases stayed unmatched. Germline values: CDR1 SQVTM, CDR2 ANQGSEA. The CDR3 runs to 17 residues. CDR3 nucleotide sequence: TGCAGCGTTGACGGACTAGCGGGAGATACGTTAGACAATGAGCAGTTCTTC. This codes for CSVDGLAGDTLDNEQFF.

V gene TRBV15 combines with J gene TRBJ2-7; TRBD1 matches 9 bases. V was pared by 6 bases and J by 4 bases, with 7 bases of the junction left unmatched. This CDR3 has 14 amino acids. Germline CDR1 is LNHNV and CDR2 is YYDKDF (reference sequence). The CDR3 sequence: CATRTGTGSYEQYF. Here the CDR3 DNA reads TGTGCCACCAGAACCGGGACAGGGAGTTACGAGCAGTACTTC. Filled out from reference TRBV15 and TRBJ2-7, the complete variable domain reads DAMVIQNPRYQVTQFGKPVTLSCSQTLNHNVMYWYQQKSSQAPKLLFHYYDKDFNNEADTPDNFQSRRPNTSFCFLDIRSPGLGDTAMYLCATRTGTGSYEQYFGPGTRLTVT.

This clonotype was seen only a few times. This chain connects TRBV29-1 to TRBJ2-3; D ambiguous. V was pared by 4 bases and J by 0 bases, with 5 bases between. The CDR3 is 12 residues long. From germline, CDR1 is SQVTM and CDR2 ANQGSEA. The CDR3 sequence is CSVVSSTDTQYF. The DNA for the CDR3 is TGCAGCGTTGTATCGAGCACAGATACGCAGTATTTT.

This clonotype was seen a few times. The chain links TRBV29-1 to TRBJ2-5; the match to TRBD2 covers 13 bases. V shed 7 bases and J 5 bases; nucleotides not matched to a gene: 10. The V gene's germline CDR1 is SQVTM and CDR2 ANQGSEA. This CDR3 has 15 amino acids. CDR3 amino acids: CSGTKLAGGVETQYF. As DNA, the CDR3 is TGCAGCGGGACTAAACTAGCGGGAGGGGTGGAGACCCAGTACTTC.

This clonotype showed up just a few times. This chain links TRBV5-5 with TRBJ1-4; tentatively, D is TRBD1 (6 bases). V was cut by 3 bases and J by 7 bases, with 19 bases left in between. Germline V CDR1 and CDR2: SGHKS, YYEKEE (reference sequence). The CDR3 spans 16 residues. CDR3 amino acids: CASSYPTGKRVEKLFF. For the CDR3, the DNA is TGTGCCAGCAGCTACCCAACAGGGAAGCGGGTTGAAAAACTGTTTTTT.

V gene TRBV4-2 combines with J gene TRBJ1-4; 7 bases map to TRBD1. The CDR3 has 17 residues. Trimming at V came to 3 bases and at J to 8 bases, leaving 15 bases not matched to a gene. Per the germline V gene, CDR1 is LGHNA and CDR2 is YNFKEQ. The CDR3 loop reads CASSHTKGGEIGEKLFF. CDR3 coding DNA: TGTGCCAGCAGCCACACGAAAGGGGGCGAAATCGGGGAAAAACTGTTTTTT.

This clonotype was recorded a few times. One end of the junction does not line up with germline, which may come from a read error. This sequence joins TRBV28 and TRBJ2-7; no reliable D call. The CDR3 totals 12 residues. Germline V CDR1 and CDR2: MDHEN, SYDVKM. The DNA of the CDR3 is TGTGCCAGCAGTGGACCGGGCCTCGGTATGCACTTC. Amino acid sequence: CASSGPGLGMHF.

This clonotype was seen ten or more times. The rearrangement joins TRBV29-1 to TRBJ2-2; TRBD1 agrees at 8 bases. The junction had 7 bases not matched to a gene; V was cut back by 0 bases and J by 4 bases. The CDR3 covers 16 residues. Per germline, CDR1 SQVTM and CDR2 ANQGSEA. The CDR3 coding sequence is TGCAGCGTTGAAGAACGGGACAGGTCCATCACCGGGGAGCTGTTTTTT. Translating it yields CSVEERDRSITGELFF.

This clonotype has only a few counts. The V call is TRBV5-1, the J call TRBJ2-1, with TRBD1 matching 8 bases. The CDR3 covers 16 residues. Germline loops: CDR1 SGHRS, CDR2 YFSETQ. V lost 0 bases, J lost 4 bases, and 6 bases stayed unmatched. The CDR3 DNA sequence: TGCGCCAGCAGCTTGGGAGGGACAGGACATTACAATGAGCAGTTCTTC. Translation gives CASSLGGTGHYNEQFF.

This chain connects TRBV11-2 to TRBJ2-1; 8 nucleotides agree with TRBD2. From germline, CDR1 is SGHAT and CDR2 FQNNGV. CDR3 size: 13 residues. After removal of 5 bases from V and 9 bases from J, the junction contained 6 bases not matched to a gene. CDR3 bases: TGTGCCAGCAGCACCATAGCGGGGACTGAGCAGTTCTTC. Translated, it gives CASSTIAGTEQFF.

This clonotype was seen a handful of times. The rearrangement joins TRBV6-5 to TRBJ2-7; TRBD1 might be the D (6 bases). This CDR3 spans 17 amino acids. Trimming pared 2 bases from V and 4 bases from J, leaving 21 bases between. Germline V gene sequence: CDR1 MNHEY, CDR2 SVGAGI. Written as DNA, the CDR3 is TGTGCCAGCAGTTACCCGAGCCGCCCCCCAGGGGCGTACGAGCAGTACTTC. Translated: CASSYPSRPPGAYEQYF.

This clonotype turned up a few times. J is TRBJ2-7 and V is TRBV6-5; D might be TRBD2 (5 bases). V lost 0 bases and J 3 bases, leaving 15 bases between the germline ends. CDR3 size: 16 residues. Germline V gives CDR1 MNHEY, CDR2 SVGAGI. CDR3 sequence: CASSYSSRERDYEQYF. Written as DNA, the CDR3 is TGTGCCAGCAGTTACTCGAGTCGGGAAAGGGACTACGAGCAGTACTTC.

This chain connects TRBV5-1 to TRBJ2-6; 7 bases align to TRBD1. The CDR3 runs 20 residues. Germline CDR1 SGHRS, CDR2 YFSETQ. The junction had 12 bases not matched to a gene; V was cut back by 0 bases and J by 0 bases. CDR3 sequence (DNA): TGCGCCAGCAGCTTGGCCCGACAGGGCGTTTTGAGCTCTGGGGCCAACGTCCTGACTTTC. Protein sequence: CASSLARQGVLSSGANVLTF.

The chain employs TRBV4-2 and TRBJ2-3; the D is unclear. The CDR3 is made up of 17 amino acids. The V end was cut by 0 bases, the J end by 1 base, with 14 bases between. Germline V lookup: CDR1 LGHNA, CDR2 YNFKEQ. The CDR3 sequence: CASSQDQSSIGTDTQYF. The CDR3 nucleotides are TGTGCCAGCAGCCAAGATCAGTCGAGCATCGGCACAGATACGCAGTATTTT.